This entry lists 10 T cell receptor beta chains sequenced from one sample in a study of early T cells in non-severe SARS-CoV-2 infection. TCRdb re-called the 5' RACE reads through MiXCR, storing one row per CDR3 protein. The sample has 20,000 or so distinct CDR3 sequences; roughly 5.6% are singletons. Sample: whole blood, taken at baseline. Source of these receptors: an adult who was a healthcare worker with PCR-confirmed SARS-CoV-2 infection or an uninfected control (not recorded which).

This clonotype was observed a few times. The chain employs TRBV7-9 and TRBJ1-1; D remains unclear. The CDR3 runs to 12 residues. Trimming left V 3 bases short and J 5 bases short, with 7 bases between. CDR1 SEHNR and CDR2 FQNEAQ come from the germline V gene (reference sequence). CDR3 DNA: TGTGCCAGCAGCTTTCGAGTGACTGAAGCTTTCTTT. This sequence encodes CASSFRVTEAFF.

This clonotype occurred many times. The chain couples TRBV12-5 to TRBJ2-5; D might be TRBD1 or TRBD2, each matching 6 bases. The CDR3 is 14 residues long. Germline values: CDR1 LGHNT, CDR2 FRNRAP. Between the trimmed V and J ends, which lost 4 bases and 5 bases, there was a span of 14 bases. The CDR3 bases are TGTGCTAGTGGTTCGACTTTCGGGGGCGAGACCCAGTACTTC. Translating gives CASGSTFGGETQYF. Together with reference TRBV12-5 and TRBJ2-5, the CDR3 gives the full variable domain: DARVTQTPRHKVTEMGQEVTMRCQPILGHNTVFWYRQTMMQGLELLAYFRNRAPLDDSGMPKDRFSAEMPDATLATLKIQPSEPRDSAVYFCASGSTFGGETQYFGPGTRLLVL.

This chain joins TRBV5-5 and TRBJ1-2; D not resolved. CDR3 length: 14 amino acids. The ends were cut back, 1 base at V and 7 bases at J, with 14 bases in the middle. Germline assignment: CDR1 SGHKS and CDR2 YYEKEE (reference sequence). CDR3 DNA sequence: TGTGCCAGCAGCTTGTTTTCCGGGTCGGGTGGCTACACCTTC. It codes for CASSLFSGSGGYTF. Full variable domain (outside the CDR3, taken from reference TRBV5-5 and TRBJ1-2): DAGVTQSPTHLIKTRGQQVTLRCSPISGHKSVSWYQQVLGQGPQFIFQYYEKEERGRGNFPDRFSARQFPNYSSELNVNALLLGDSALYLCASSLFSGSGGYTFGSGTRLTVV.

This clonotype was counted many times. The chain combines TRBV7-3 with TRBJ2-1, with TRBD2 identical over 8 bases. Trimming cost V 6 bases and J 7 bases; bases outside gene matches: 11. This CDR3 contains 15 residues. The germline CDR1 and CDR2 sequences are SGHTA and FQGTGA. In DNA, the CDR3 is TGTGCCAGCAGTCCCGAGCGGGGGAACACAAATGAGCAGTTCTTC. Its protein is CASSPERGNTNEQFF.

This clonotype was found many times. This chain connects TRBV7-2 to TRBJ1-6, with unresolved D. Trimming cost V 2 bases and J 8 bases, with 10 bases left between them. From germline, CDR1 is SGHTA and CDR2 FQGNSA. The CDR3 is 14 amino acids. This CDR3 reads CASSLMDRYSPLHF. CDR3 DNA sequence: TGTGCCAGCAGCTTAATGGATCGTTATTCACCCCTCCACTTT.

This chain connects TRBV10-2 to TRBJ2-7; TRBD1 agrees at 9 bases. With V trimmed by 4 bases and J by 6 bases, 7 bases remained unmatched. Per the germline V gene, CDR1 is WSHSY and CDR2 is SAAADI. The CDR3 has 14 residues. The CDR3 DNA is TGCGCCAGCAGTGCCCCGGGACAGGGAGCCGAGCAGTACTTC. Amino acids: CASSAPGQGAEQYF.

This clonotype was picked up many times. The chain joins TRBV30 to TRBJ2-4; 11 bases are shared with TRBD1. The germline CDR1 and CDR2 sequences are GTSNPN and SVGIG (reference sequence). V dropped 3 bases and J dropped 8; count of bases not matched to a gene: 3. This CDR3 contains 13 residues. The CDR3, as DNA: TGTGCCTGGAGCGGGGGACAGGGGGACATTCAGTACTTC. It yields the protein CAWSGGQGDIQYF.

This clonotype was observed many times. CDR3 sequence (DNA): TGTGCCAGCAGCCACGGGGGACTAAGCACAGATACGCAGTATTTT. This sequence encodes CASSHGGLSTDTQYF. The chain recombines TRBV3-1 with TRBJ2-3; 7 bases line up with TRBD2. Germline values: CDR1 LGHDT, CDR2 YNNKEL (reference sequence). This CDR3 contains 15 residues. Trimming at V came to 3 bases and at J to 0 bases, leaving 3 bases not matched to a gene.

This chain uses TRBV30 with TRBJ2-7; no firm D call. The length of the CDR3 is 11 residues. V dropped 2 bases and J dropped 6 bases, with 8 bases sitting between them. In germline, CDR1 is GTSNPN, CDR2 SVGIG (reference sequence). CDR3 DNA sequence: TGTGCCTGGAGTAATCCGGGCGAGCAGTACTTC. Translated, it gives CAWSNPGEQYF.

Many counts were recorded for this clonotype. The gene calls are TRBV3-1 and TRBJ2-5, with 7 bases lining up with TRBD1. Germline CDR1 and CDR2: LGHDT and YNNKEL (reference sequence). The V segment lost 5 bases and the J segment 3 bases; nucleotides outside the gene matches: 6. The CDR3 runs to 14 residues. Written as DNA, the CDR3 is TGTGCCAGCAGCAACCGGGACAGTAAAGAGACCCAGTACTTC. It is translated as CASSNRDSKETQYF.